What follows are 24 T cell receptor beta chains derived from one specimen sequenced in a study of T cells in localized non-small cell lung cancer. The repertoire was sequenced with immunoSEQ multiplex PCR; TCRdb's copy has only in-frame clones and lacks some. The sample records some 2,200 clones, less than 35% being singletons. The source material was normal lung tissue next to the tumor, sampled before any cancer treatment. Source of these receptors: a female donor of 60 years or more with stage I squamous cell lung carcinoma.

This clone was counted between two and nine times. The chain uses TRBV19 and TRBJ2-7, with D maybe TRBD2 (6 bases). CDR3 length: 13 residues. V was clipped by 6 bases and J by 0 bases, with 9 bases between them. Germline V gene sequence: CDR1 LNHDA, CDR2 SQIVND (reference sequence). The CDR3 DNA sequence: TGTGCCAGTAGCGGGAGAGTCTCCTACGAGCAGTACTTC. It encodes CASSGRVSYEQYF.

V is TRBV29-1 and J is TRBJ1-1, with 8 positions matching TRBD1. Germline V lookup: CDR1 SQVTM, CDR2 ANQGSEA. CDR3 size: 12 residues. With 7 bases clipped from V and 5 bases from J, the junction kept 6 bases outside the gene matches. The CDR3 DNA reads TGCAGCGCCGGACAGGGTGGTACTGAAGCTTTCTTT. It is translated as CSAGQGGTEAFF.

The CDR3 spells CASSLEAGGWDEQYF. The CDR3 DNA sequence: TGTGCCAGCAGCTTGGAGGCAGGGGGCTGGGACGAGCAGTACTTC. The V gene is TRBV11-3, the J gene TRBJ2-7; 8 nucleotides agree with TRBD1. CDR3 length: 15 amino acids. Trimming took 3 bases from V and 5 from J; bases not matched to a gene: 9. CDR1 SGHNT and CDR2 YENEEA come from the germline V gene.

The V and J genes are TRBV18 and TRBJ1-3; D is ambiguous. The CDR3 spans 15 residues. Germline CDR1 KGHSH, CDR2 LQKENI. The ends were cut back, 3 bases at V and 2 bases at J, with 11 bases in the middle. CDR3 nucleotide sequence: TGTGCCAGCTCACCGGAGCCTAGCCCTGGAAACACCATATATTTT. Encoded protein: CASSPEPSPGNTIYF.

V and J are TRBV11-3 and TRBJ2-5; D perhaps matches TRBD1 (5 bases). Between the trimmed V and J ends, which lost 1 base and 2 bases, there was a span of 11 bases. Germline CDR1 SGHNT, CDR2 YENEEA. This CDR3 has 15 residues. The CDR3 spells CASSLVGGAQETQYF. The CDR3 bases are TGTGCCAGCAGCTTAGTAGGTGGGGCGCAAGAGACCCAGTACTTC.

The CDR3 DNA follows: TGTGCCAGCAGTTCCCCGGCTATCGGCGAGCAGTACTTC. It codes for CASSSPAIGEQYF. This chain connects TRBV28 to TRBJ2-7; no definite D call. Germline loops: CDR1 MDHEN, CDR2 SYDVKM. This CDR3 is 13 amino acids long. Deletions cut 4 bases from V and 6 bases from J, with 13 bases between.

V gene TRBV9 combines with J gene TRBJ2-5; D is possibly TRBD2 (6 bases). Trimming cost V 0 bases and J 0 bases, with 9 bases left between them. Germline loops: CDR1 SGDLS, CDR2 YYNGEE. This CDR3 region has 15 residues. DNA of the CDR3: TGTGCCAGCAGCGTAGGGCCTAGCGACCAAGAGACCCAGTACTTC. This sequence encodes CASSVGPSDQETQYF.

This clone is labeled as medium-sized (0.01 to 0.1%). The chain is built from TRBV11-3 and TRBJ2-7; 9 bases fit TRBD1. With 3 bases clipped from V and 4 bases from J, the junction kept 7 bases outside the gene matches. The length of the CDR3 is 15 residues. The V gene's germline CDR1 is SGHNT and CDR2 YENEEA. The CDR3 nucleotides read TGTGCCAGCAGCTTGGGACAGGGTCGAGGGTACGAGCAGTACTTC. Translating gives CASSLGQGRGYEQYF.

The chain employs TRBV18 and TRBJ2-1; 7 bases match TRBD2. Germline lookup yields CDR1 KGHSH and CDR2 LQKENI. CDR3 size: 16 residues. With V trimmed by 2 bases and J by 3 bases, 7 bases remained unmatched. The CDR3 sequence is CASSPNLASGYNEQFF. The CDR3 coding sequence is TGTGCCAGCTCACCAAATTTGGCTAGCGGCTACAATGAGCAGTTCTTC.

The chain is built from TRBV7-6 and TRBJ1-1; D remains unclear. The CDR3 runs to 15 residues. The germline V gene encodes CDR1 SGHVS and CDR2 FNYEAQ. V dropped 3 bases and J dropped 1 base, with 12 bases sitting between them. CDR3 coding DNA: TGTGCCAGCAGCTTGGGTCTCGCTAGGAACACTGAAGCTTTCTTT. Its translation: CASSLGLARNTEAFF.

The chain carries TRBV6-8 and TRBJ1-2; weak D call: TRBD1 (5 bases). The CDR3 length is 16 residues. The germline V and J ends were trimmed by 0 bases and 6 bases, with 17 bases remaining between them. Germline CDR1 and CDR2: MNHGY and SAAAGT. The CDR3 spells CASSYSQGTLSHGYTF. As DNA, the CDR3 is TGTGCCAGCAGTTACTCGCAAGGGACTCTCTCTCATGGCTACACCTTC.

The chain is built from TRBV10-2 and TRBJ2-1; 11 bases are shared with TRBD1. The CDR3 loop spans 19 amino acids. Per the germline V gene, CDR1 is WSHSY and CDR2 is SAAADI. Losses at the gene ends were 3 bases for V and 9 bases for J; bases not matched to a gene: 19. The CDR3 loop reads CASSDSGTGGNQGRGEQFF. As DNA, the CDR3 is TGCGCCAGCAGTGACTCGGGGACAGGGGGGAACCAAGGGAGAGGTGAGCAGTTCTTC.

There are a few counts of this clone. The V gene is TRBV11-3, the J gene TRBJ2-7, with D perhaps TRBD1 or TRBD2 (6 bases each). Trimming took off 5 bases at V and 5 bases at J, with 16 bases between the two ends. The CDR3 consists of 14 residues. CDR1 and CDR2 from the germline V gene are SGHNT and YENEEA. As DNA, the CDR3 is TGTGCCAGCAGCCGGACAGCAGGCGGGAACGAGCAGTACTTC. Encoded protein: CASSRTAGGNEQYF.

This sequence joins TRBV29-1 and TRBJ2-2; D gene uncertain. Germline assignment: CDR1 SQVTM and CDR2 ANQGSEA. This CDR3 region has 12 residues. V was trimmed by 3 bases and J by 1 base, leaving 3 bases between them. Written as DNA, the CDR3 is TGCAGCGTTGACAGGAACACCGGGGAGCTGTTTTTT. Its protein product is CSVDRNTGELFF.

This clone has a handful of counts. This chain joins TRBV18 and TRBJ2-1; D remains ambiguous. This CDR3 contains 13 residues. Trimming took 7 bases from V and 9 from J, leaving 16 bases between them. Germline V gene sequence: CDR1 KGHSH, CDR2 LQKENI. CDR3 nucleotide sequence: TGTGCCAGCTTAGGTGGCGCAGCGTTTGAGCAGTTCTTC. Translation gives CASLGGAAFEQFF.

This clone came up a few times. The rearrangement uses TRBV11-3 and TRBJ2-5; 7 bases agree with TRBD2. Germline V gene data show CDR1 as SGHNT and CDR2 as YENEEA. Trimming removed 5 bases from V and 2 bases from J; junction bases left unmatched: 17. The CDR3 spans 18 residues. The CDR3 loop reads CASSQPRGAAGLQETQYF. The CDR3, as DNA: TGTGCCAGCAGCCAACCCAGAGGGGCAGCGGGACTACAAGAGACCCAGTACTTC.

This clone qualifies as medium-sized (0.01 to 0.1%). The chain is built from TRBV11-3 and TRBJ1-6; D is undetermined. Trimming took off 2 bases at V and 7 bases at J, with 9 bases between the two ends. Germline CDR1 is SGHNT and CDR2 is YENEEA. The CDR3 runs to 14 residues. CDR3 DNA sequence: TGTGCCAGCAGCTTAACGGACGGCAATTCACCCCTCCACTTT. As protein: CASSLTDGNSPLHF. Drawing the rest from reference TRBV11-3 and TRBJ1-6, the complete variable domain is EAGVVQSPRYKIIEKKQPVAFWCNPISGHNTLYWYLQNLGQGPELLIRYENEEAVDDSQLPKDRFSAERLKGVDSTLKIQPAELGDSAVYLCASSLTDGNSPLHFGNGTRLTVT.

This clone has only a few counts. V gene TRBV29-1 combines with J gene TRBJ1-1, with 8 bases aligning to TRBD1. Per germline, CDR1 SQVTM and CDR2 ANQGSEA. V lost 5 bases and J lost 8; bases outside the gene matches: 13. The CDR3 consists of 14 residues. CDR3 residues: CSVKPKTGAYEAFF. The CDR3 DNA reads TGCAGCGTTAAACCCAAGACAGGGGCGTACGAAGCTTTCTTT. Supplemented by reference TRBV29-1 and TRBJ1-1, the full variable domain reads SAVISQKPSRDICQRGTSLTIQCQVDSQVTMMFWYRQQPGQSLTLIATANQGSEATYESGFVIDKFPISRPNLTFSTLTVSNMSPEDSSIYLCSVKPKTGAYEAFFGQGTRLTVV.

The genes are TRBV9 and TRBJ2-3; D remains ambiguous. Deletions cut 0 bases from V and 1 base from J, with 6 bases between. This CDR3 has 14 amino acids. The germline CDR1 and CDR2 sequences are SGDLS and YYNGEE. For the CDR3, the DNA is TGTGCCAGCAGCGTAGACAGTGGCACAGATACGCAGTATTTT. It specifies CASSVDSGTDTQYF. The full variable domain, completed using reference TRBV9 and TRBJ2-3, is DSGVTQTPKHLITATGQRVTLRCSPRSGDLSVYWYQQSLDQGLQFLIQYYNGEERAKGNILERFSAQQFPDLHSELNLSSLELGDSALYFCASSVDSGTDTQYFGPGTRLTVL.

This chain links TRBV18 with TRBJ2-3; a possible D gene is TRBD2 (6 bases). The germline gives CDR1 KGHSH, CDR2 LQKENI. This CDR3 spans 15 amino acids. V lost 6 bases, J lost 1 base, and 14 bases lay in between. The CDR3 protein is CASSRGPSGTDTQYF. The DNA for the CDR3 is TGTGCCAGCTCCCGGGGTCCTAGCGGCACAGATACGCAGTATTTT. Full variable domain (outside the CDR3, taken from reference TRBV18 and TRBJ2-3): NAGVMQNPRHLVRRRGQEARLRCSPMKGHSHVYWYRQLPEEGLKFMVYLQKENIIDESGMPKERFSAEFPKEGPSILRIQQVVRGDSAAYFCASSRGPSGTDTQYFGPGTRLTVL.

By sample fraction, this clone is medium-sized. The chain carries TRBV2 and TRBJ2-1; no clear D. The CDR3 length is 13 residues. Trimming left V 8 bases short and J 5 bases short, with 13 bases between. CDR1 SNHLY and CDR2 FYNNEI come from the germline V gene. The CDR3 bases are TGTGCCAGCCTTCCTGAATTGGACAATGAGCAGTTCTTC. Its protein product is CASLPELDNEQFF.

This clone ranks as medium-sized. The V gene is TRBV9, the J gene TRBJ2-3, with a weak D call TRBD2 (7 bases). The CDR3 extends over 13 amino acids. Per the germline V gene, CDR1 is SGDLS and CDR2 is YYNGEE. The ends were cut back, 4 bases at V and 4 bases at J, with 10 bases in the middle. CDR3 coding DNA: TGTGCCAGCAGCTTAGGGGGGGCAGATACGCAGTATTTT. Its translation is CASSLGGADTQYF.

This clone has only a few counts. The chain recombines TRBV11-3 with TRBJ2-1, with TRBD2 identical over 11 bases. V was clipped by 0 bases and J by 2 bases; unmatched bases: 6. CDR1 and CDR2 (germline): SGHNT, YENEEA. The CDR3 contains 18 residues. This CDR3 is CASSLDLFSGGAYNEQFF. CDR3 nucleotide sequence: TGTGCCAGCAGCTTAGACCTCTTTAGCGGGGGGGCCTACAATGAGCAGTTCTTC.

The rearrangement links TRBV19 to TRBJ1-5, with 7 bases identical to TRBD1. This CDR3 has 14 residues. Germline V gene lookup returns CDR1 LNHDA and CDR2 SQIVND (reference sequence). The V and J ends lost 6 bases and 5 bases, in that order; junction bases with no gene match: 7. The CDR3 nucleotides are TGTGCCAGTAGGCTACAGGGGAGGGATCAGCCCCAGCATTTT. Protein sequence: CASRLQGRDQPQHF.